This T cell receptor beta chain was captured in a study of tumor and adjacent non-tumor tissue in lung cancer. The template was RNA from unsorted bulk tissue. Three rounds of nested PCR, following a modified ARM-PCR protocol, produced the TCRbeta library. TCRdb ran MiXCR on the multiplex PCR reads and lists one entry per CDR3 protein. The profile shows 60,000 to 90,000 distinct CDR3 sequences, roughly 73% of them singletons. Comment on this clonotype: A read error may be the cause here, since a much bigger clone is one base away.

Germline V gene lookup returns CDR1 SGHRS and CDR2 YFSETQ. This CDR3 region has 13 residues. This TCR derives from a woman aged 50 to 60 with non-small cell lung cancer. Sequenced material: lung tumor tissue. The gene calls are TRBV5-1 and TRBJ1-1; no reliable D call. This chain's CDR3 is CASCLATNTEAFF. The CDR3 region has the DNA TGCGCCAGCTGCTTGGCGACGAACACTGAAGCTTTCTTT.